Reported below is one T cell receptor beta chain. Antigen: not known. The CDR3 extends over 15 amino acids. CDR1 and CDR2 from the germline V gene are SGHVS and FQNEAQ. V was pared by 4 bases and J by 4 bases, with 13 bases between. Both 60 Vbeta primers and 13 Jbeta primers went into the PCR. Method: immunoSEQ multiplex PCR; TCRdb's copy keeps in-frame clones and lacks some. The profile shows some 130,000 clones, approximately 83% of them singletons. This sample was taken from a study of cytomegalovirus exposure and HLA in healthy donors. For the study at large: A data release that came early held approximately 85 million unique TCRs from HLA-typed donors.

Study-wide results and limits: Being indistinguishable, some V segments were excluded, TRBV6-2 and TRBV6-3 among them. Association of a missense DCLRE1C variant with TCR beta V- and J-gene trimming was reported in a later analysis.

Material for sequencing was PBMCs. This TCR was recovered from a man between 35 and 55 years old in good health and CMV-seronegative. The V call is TRBV7-8, the J call TRBJ2-2, with D perhaps TRBD2 (5 bases). CDR3 DNA: TGTGCCAGCAGCTCCTTCGACTATTCCACCGGGGAGCTGTTTTTT. This codes for CASSSFDYSTGELFF.